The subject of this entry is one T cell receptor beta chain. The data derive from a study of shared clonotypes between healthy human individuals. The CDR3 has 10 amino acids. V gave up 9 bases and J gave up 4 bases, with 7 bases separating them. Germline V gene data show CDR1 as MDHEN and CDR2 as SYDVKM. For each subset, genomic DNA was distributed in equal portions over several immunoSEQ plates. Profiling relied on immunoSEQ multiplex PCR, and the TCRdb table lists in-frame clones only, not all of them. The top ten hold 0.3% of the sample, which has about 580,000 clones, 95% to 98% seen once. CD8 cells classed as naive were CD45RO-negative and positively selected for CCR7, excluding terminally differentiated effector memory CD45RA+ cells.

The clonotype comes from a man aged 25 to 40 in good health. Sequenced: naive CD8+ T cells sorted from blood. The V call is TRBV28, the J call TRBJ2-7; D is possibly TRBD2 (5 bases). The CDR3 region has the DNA TGTGCCAGTAGCGAATACGAGCAGTACTTC. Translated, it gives CASSEYEQYF. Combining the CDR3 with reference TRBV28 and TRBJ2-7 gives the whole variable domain DVKVTQSSRYLVKRTGEKVFLECVQDMDHENMFWYRQDPGLGLRLIYFSYDVKMKEKGDIPEGYSVSREKKERFSLILESASTNQTSMYLCASSEYEQYFGPGTRLTVT.